The present T cell receptor beta chain was sequenced within a study of cytomegalovirus exposure and HLA in healthy donors. Whole-study results and caveats: A later analysis showed that HLA-associated TCR beta chains had undergone more clonal expansion than equally common others. Cytomegalovirus-associated TCR beta chains were listed, numbering 164. In a later analysis, the majority of CMV-associated beta chains seemingly showed HLA restriction.

Primers: 60 Vbeta forward and 13 Jbeta reverse. Libraries were prepared by immunoSEQ multiplex PCR; TCRdb keeps only in-frame clonotypes and omits some of them. The table includes some 160,000 clones, 70% to 80% detected once. The CDR3 is 14 residues long. The J segment lost 6 bases and the V segment lost 1 base, leaving 5 bases of the junction unmatched. Germline CDR1 SGHTA, CDR2 FQGNSA. This clone was detected a few times. Its target is unknown. The receptor was derived from a male donor in good health and CMV-seronegative. Sequencing used PBMCs. This chain connects TRBV7-2 to TRBJ2-7, with 8 bases identical to TRBD1. The CDR3 reads CASSLEGRGREQYF. The CDR3 DNA follows: TGTGCCAGCAGCTTAGAGGGCAGGGGGCGCGAGCAGTACTTC. The full variable domain, in which reference TRBV7-2 and TRBJ2-7 provide the parts outside the CDR3, is GAGVSQSPSNKVTEKGKDVELRCDPISGHTALYWYRQSLGQGLEFLIYFQGNSAPDKSGLPSDRFSAERTGGSVSTLTIQRTQQEDSAVYLCASSLEGRGREQYFGPGTRLTVT.